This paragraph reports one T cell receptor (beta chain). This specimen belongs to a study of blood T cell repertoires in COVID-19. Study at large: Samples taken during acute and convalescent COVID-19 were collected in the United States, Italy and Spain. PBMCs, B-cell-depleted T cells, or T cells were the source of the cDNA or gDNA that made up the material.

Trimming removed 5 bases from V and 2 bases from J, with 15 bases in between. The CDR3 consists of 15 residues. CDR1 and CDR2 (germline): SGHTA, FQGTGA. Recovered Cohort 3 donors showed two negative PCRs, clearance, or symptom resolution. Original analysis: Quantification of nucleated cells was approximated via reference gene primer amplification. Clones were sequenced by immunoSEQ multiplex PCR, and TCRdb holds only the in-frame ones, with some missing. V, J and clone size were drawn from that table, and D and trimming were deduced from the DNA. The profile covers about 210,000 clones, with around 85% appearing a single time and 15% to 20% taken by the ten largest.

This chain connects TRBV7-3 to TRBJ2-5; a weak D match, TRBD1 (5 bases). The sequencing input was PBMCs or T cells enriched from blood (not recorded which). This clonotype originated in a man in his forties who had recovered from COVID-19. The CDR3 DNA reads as TGTGCCAGCAGCACCTTCAGGGCTGAGCAAGAGACCCAGTACTTC. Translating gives CASSTFRAEQETQYF.